This T cell receptor (beta chain) was sequenced during a study of cytomegalovirus exposure and HLA in healthy donors. In the PCR, 60 Vbeta and 13 Jbeta primers were used. Libraries were prepared by immunoSEQ multiplex PCR; TCRdb keeps only in-frame clonotypes and omits some of them. The sample has about 260,000 clones, roughly 86% seen once. From germline, CDR1 is SGHTA and CDR2 FQGNSA. V was trimmed by 5 bases and J by 4 bases, leaving 12 bases between them. The CDR3 sequence is 14 residues long. Notes on the study in general: Donors belonging to an Asian-associated ancestry cluster reportedly showed fewer N-insertions in productive TCRs than the approximately 670-donor mean, according to what a later analysis found. HLA-A and HLA-B allele assignments for most subjects were reportedly predicted accurately using TCR beta sequences. For presence/absence analyses, sequencing depth was assumed to be roughly uniform across donors.

A remark on this clone: Its antigen is still unknown.

The sequencing input was PBMCs. This TCR came from a woman in her forties in good health and CMV-seropositive. This chain joins TRBV7-2 and TRBJ1-5; possibly TRBD1 for D (6 bases). The CDR3 is CASSPRQENQPQHF. The CDR3 region has the DNA TGTGCCAGCAGCCCCAGACAGGAGAATCAGCCCCAGCATTTT. The full variable domain, in which reference TRBV7-2 and TRBJ1-5 provide the parts outside the CDR3, is GAGVSQSPSNKVTEKGKDVELRCDPISGHTALYWYRQSLGQGLEFLIYFQGNSAPDKSGLPSDRFSAERTGGSVSTLTIQRTQQEDSAVYLCASSPRQENQPQHFGDGTRLSIL.